This T cell receptor (beta chain) was documented in a study of shared clonotypes between healthy human individuals. Study-wide findings and caveats: Sampling covered blood only; tissue repertoires likely differ.

DNA input for the unsorted PBMC replicate PCRs was about 280 ng, 31,000 or so T cell genomes. Method: immunoSEQ multiplex PCR; TCRdb's copy keeps in-frame clones and lacks some. There are about half a million clones in the sample; around 79% occur only once, and less than 15% lies in the top ten. The CDR3 runs to 15 residues. The germline V gene has CDR1 SGHTA and CDR2 FQGNSA. J was trimmed by 7 bases and V by 1 base; bases with no gene match: 7. Concerning this clone: Its antigen is undetermined.

There were no recent acute infections or vaccinations among the donors, who were healthy HIV-negative adults. Only Caucasian adults living in Nashville, Tennessee served as donors. The chain recombines TRBV7-2 with TRBJ2-7; 10 bases match TRBD2. The receptor comes from a woman in her 40s in good health. Some clones in this sample may be carry-over from other donors' samples. The source material was PBMCs. The CDR3 DNA follows: TGTGCCAGCAGCTTAGTCGGCCTAGCGGGAGAAGAGCAGTACTTC. This translates into CASSLVGLAGEEQYF. Based on the CDR3 plus reference TRBV7-2 and TRBJ2-7, the full variable domain is GAGVSQSPSNKVTEKGKDVELRCDPISGHTALYWYRQSLGQGLEFLIYFQGNSAPDKSGLPSDRFSAERTGGSVSTLTIQRTQQEDSAVYLCASSLVGLAGEEQYFGPGTRLTVT.